The 21 T cell receptor beta chains listed next were all sequenced from one sample in a study of CD8 T cells in Susac syndrome (dated by TCRdb to between 2017 and 2020). Library creation used the immunoSEQ multiplex PCR assay. RNA was extracted using the RNeasy kit, and roughly 0.5 to 1 microgram was reverse transcribed with random hexamers. Using fastp trimming at Q25 and MiXCR clonotype assembly, TCRdb reanalyzed the public sequencing data and kept in-frame beta chains. Rows matching on CDR3 protein sequence are summarized as one entry with the most common DNA and genes. This sample holds 300,000 to 350,000 distinct CDR3 sequences; around 90% were observed only once. The top ten clonotypes cover roughly 0.064% of the sample. Sequenced input: CD4+ T cells from PBMCs. These TCRs come from a human donor with multiple sclerosis.

The rearrangement links TRBV18 to TRBJ1-3; D unclear. CDR3 length: 15 residues. Trimming removed 3 bases at V and 4 bases at J, with 13 bases between. CDR1 is KGHSH, CDR2 LQKENI, per germline. The CDR3 coding sequence is TGTGCCAGCTCACCCACTCAATTGAGAGGAAACACCATATATTTT. This encodes CASSPTQLRGNTIYF.

The CDR3 DNA reads TGTGCCAGCAGCCCCCAAGGGGGAGGCGGGGAGCTGTTTTTT. It encodes CASSPQGGGGELFF. The gene calls are TRBV9 and TRBJ2-2; D tentatively reads TRBD1 or TRBD2 (6 bases each). From germline, CDR1 is SGDLS and CDR2 YYNGEE. The V end lost 4 bases, the J end lost 7 bases, and 14 bases lay between the germline ends. This CDR3 spans 14 amino acids.

The chain couples TRBV19 to TRBJ1-1, with TRBD1 matching 7 bases. The CDR3 is 15 residues long. Trimming took 6 bases from V and 0 from J; bases not matched to a gene: 7. Germline V gene lookup returns CDR1 LNHDA and CDR2 SQIVND (reference sequence). The chain's CDR3 is CASREGQVVNTEAFF. The DNA of the CDR3 is TGTGCCAGTAGGGAAGGACAGGTAGTGAACACTGAAGCTTTCTTT.

This chain connects TRBV30 to TRBJ1-1, with D unresolved. CDR1 and CDR2 from the germline V gene are GTSNPN and SVGIG (reference sequence). Trimming took 3 bases from V and 3 from J, leaving 17 bases between them. The CDR3 has 15 residues. In nucleotides, the CDR3 is TGTGCCTGGAGGGATGTGCGAAGGTGGGACACTGAAGCTTTCTTT. Translating gives CAWRDVRRWDTEAFF.

The rearrangement links TRBV3-1 to TRBJ1-2; D uncertain. Trimming took off 0 bases at V and 2 bases at J, with 7 bases between the two ends. This CDR3 has 14 residues. Germline V gives CDR1 LGHDT, CDR2 YNNKEL (reference sequence). CDR3 bases: TGTGCCAGCAGCCAAGACACGGTCAACTATGGCTACACCTTC. Translated: CASSQDTVNYGYTF.

The chain recombines TRBV29-1 with TRBJ1-1; 8 bases match TRBD1. The CDR3 consists of 13 residues. Germline V CDR1 and CDR2: SQVTM, ANQGSEA. Trimming removed 6 bases from V and 4 bases from J; junction bases left unmatched: 7. The CDR3 region has the DNA TGCAGCGTCGACAGGGGTCTTAGCACTGAAGCTTTCTTT. This sequence encodes CSVDRGLSTEAFF.

This clonotype was recorded once. The rearrangement uses TRBV11-2 and TRBJ2-7, with a weak D call TRBD2 (7 bases). Trimming stripped 2 bases from V and 6 bases from J, with 17 bases between. Germline V gene lookup returns CDR1 SGHAT and CDR2 FQNNGV. This CDR3 region has 15 residues. The CDR3 bases are TGTGCCAGCAGCTTATTAAGGGGGGGCGCATCCGAGCAGTACTTC. Translating it yields CASSLLRGGASEQYF.

This rearrangement joins TRBV5-6 to TRBJ1-2, with D uncertain. Germline-derived CDR1 and CDR2 are SGHDT and YYEEEE. V was shortened by 0 bases and J by 12 bases, with 18 bases between the two germline ends. The CDR3 totals 14 residues. In DNA form, the CDR3 reads TGTGCCAGCAGCTTGGAGCCCCACGTCCCAGCTGACACCTTC. Its translation: CASSLEPHVPADTF. Full variable domain (missing parts from reference TRBV5-6 and TRBJ1-2): DAGVTQSPTHLIKTRGQQVTLRCSPKSGHDTVSWYQQALGQGPQFIFQYYEEEERQRGNFPDRFSGHQFPNYSSELNVNALLLGDSALYLCASSLEPHVPADTFGSGTRLTVV.

CDR3 protein: CASSLAGQIFYNEQFF. The CDR3 nucleotides are TGCGCCAGCAGCTTGGCCGGACAGATATTCTACAATGAGCAGTTCTTC. V and J are TRBV5-1 and TRBJ2-1; D might be TRBD1 (6 bases). The CDR3 length is 16 residues. From germline, CDR1 is SGHRS and CDR2 YFSETQ. The V end lost 0 bases, the J end lost 3 bases, and 13 bases lay between the germline ends.

This chain connects TRBV5-4 to TRBJ1-1, with 7 bases identical to TRBD1. The J segment lost 1 base and the V segment lost 5 bases, leaving 8 bases of the junction unmatched. CDR1 and CDR2 from the germline V gene are SGHNT and YYREEE (reference sequence). There are 15 residues in the CDR3. This CDR3 reads CASSVPGGTNTEAFF. For the CDR3, the DNA is TGTGCCAGCAGTGTGCCAGGGGGAACGAACACTGAAGCTTTCTTT.

The rearrangement links TRBV19 to TRBJ2-6; possible D gene TRBD1, 5 bases. The CDR3 extends over 15 amino acids. Per the germline V gene, CDR1 is LNHDA and CDR2 is SQIVND (reference sequence). V lost 7 bases and J lost 0, with 10 bases in between. The CDR3 nucleotides are TGTGCCAGTACACAGGTCCGCTCTGGGGCCAACGTCCTGACTTTC. Translating gives CASTQVRSGANVLTF. The full variable domain, in which reference TRBV19 and TRBJ2-6 provide the parts outside the CDR3, is DGGITQSPKYLFRKEGQNVTLSCEQNLNHDAMYWYRQDPGQGLRLIYYSQIVNDFQKGDIAEGYSVSREKKESFPLTVTSAQKNPTAFYLCASTQVRSGANVLTFGAGSRLTVL.

This clonotype occurred once. The rearrangement uses TRBV7-9 and TRBJ2-7; D is perhaps TRBD1 (6 bases). CDR3 length equals 13 residues. CDR1 SEHNR and CDR2 FQNEAQ come from the germline V gene (reference sequence). The ends were cut back, 5 bases at V and 3 bases at J, with 11 bases in the middle. CDR3 in amino acids: CASSRDTHYEQYF. The CDR3 DNA is TGTGCCAGCAGCCGGGACACCCACTACGAGCAGTACTTC. Full variable domain (missing parts from reference TRBV7-9 and TRBJ2-7): DTGVSQNPRHKITKRGQNVTFRCDPISEHNRLYWYRQTLGQGPEFLTYFQNEAQLEKSRLLSDRFSAERPKGSFSTLEIQRTEQGDSAMYLCASSRDTHYEQYFGPGTRLTVT.

The J gene is TRBJ1-2, the V gene TRBV5-4; possibly TRBD1 for D (6 bases). The CDR3 is 13 amino acids. Trimming removed 2 bases at V and 2 bases at J, with 7 bases between. Germline assignment: CDR1 SGHNT and CDR2 YYREEE (reference sequence). The CDR3 bases are TGTGCCAGCAGCTTTGGACAGAACTATGGCTACACCTTC. Protein product: CASSFGQNYGYTF.

This chain joins TRBV7-2 and TRBJ2-5, with 8 positions matching TRBD2. The germline V gene encodes CDR1 SGHTA and CDR2 FQGNSA. J lost 6 bases, V lost 5 bases, and 14 bases had no gene match. CDR3 length equals 16 residues. The CDR3 DNA sequence: TGTGCCAGCAGCCCGCGCTGGGCTAGCGGGCCCAAGACCCAGTACTTC. Amino acids: CASSPRWASGPKTQYF. Full variable domain (remainder filled in from reference TRBV7-2 and TRBJ2-5): GAGVSQSPSNKVTEKGKDVELRCDPISGHTALYWYRQSLGQGLEFLIYFQGNSAPDKSGLPSDRFSAERTGGSVSTLTIQRTQQEDSAVYLCASSPRWASGPKTQYFGPGTRLLVL.

This rearrangement joins TRBV4-3 to TRBJ2-1; TRBD2 aligns across 13 bases. Per germline, CDR1 LGHNA and CDR2 YSLEER. V lost 0 bases, J lost 6 bases, and 5 bases stayed unmatched. There are 17 residues in the CDR3. The CDR3 region is CASSQETRTSGSNEQFF. CDR3 DNA: TGCGCCAGCAGCCAAGAGACCCGGACTAGCGGGAGCAATGAGCAGTTCTTC.

V is TRBV2 and J is TRBJ2-5, with 8 bases aligning to TRBD2. CDR1 SNHLY and CDR2 FYNNEI come from the germline V gene. The V and J ends lost 5 bases and 5 bases, in that order; junction bases with no gene match: 7. The CDR3 contains 14 residues. This CDR3 is CASSSAGVKETQYF. For the CDR3, the DNA is TGTGCCAGCAGTTCAGCGGGAGTTAAGGAGACCCAGTACTTC.

The table lists this clonotype with a count of one. The chain employs TRBV2 and TRBJ2-3; 7 positions match TRBD1. CDR1 is SNHLY and CDR2 is FYNNEI in the germline V gene. The CDR3 is 14 residues long. The junction had 8 bases not matched to a gene; V was cut back by 7 bases and J by 4 bases. CDR3 sequence (DNA): TGTGCCAGCAATAACGCCAGGGGGTCAGATACGCAGTATTTT. Its protein is CASNNARGSDTQYF.

In its sample, this clonotype was seen once. V is TRBV1 and J is TRBJ1-2; TRBD1 is the table's D call, not checked against the DNA. TRBV1 is a recognized pseudogene. The CDR3 runs 15 residues. DNA of the CDR3: TGCACCAGCAGCCCCGAAGAATGGACAGGGGATGGCTACACCTTC. As protein: CTSSPEEWTGDGYTF.

J is TRBJ2-1 and V is TRBV10-3; 10 bases align to TRBD1. V lost 2 bases, J lost 7 bases, and 5 bases stayed unmatched. CDR1 is ENHRY, CDR2 SYGVKD, per germline. This CDR3 contains 15 residues. Written as DNA, the CDR3 is TGTGCCATCAGTGAGGGACAGGGGGTTCTGAATGAGCAGTTCTTC. Protein sequence: CAISEGQGVLNEQFF.

The V gene is TRBV3-1, the J gene TRBJ2-7; D gene ambiguous. The CDR3 consists of 15 residues. Trimming left V 3 bases short and J 2 bases short, with 14 bases between. Looked up from germline, CDR1 is LGHDT and CDR2 is YNNKEL (reference sequence). CDR3 in amino acids: CASSQGRDWPYEQYF. CDR3 nucleotide sequence: TGTGCCAGCAGCCAGGGCCGCGACTGGCCCTACGAGCAGTACTTC.

The J gene is TRBJ1-4, the V gene TRBV29-1; unclear D gene. Germline loops: CDR1 SQVTM, CDR2 ANQGSEA. Trimming took off 5 bases at V and 0 bases at J, with 10 bases between the two ends. The CDR3 sequence is 14 residues long. The CDR3 DNA reads as TGCAGCGTTAGCGAATTGGCAACTAATGAAAAACTGTTTTTT. Translation: CSVSELATNEKLFF.